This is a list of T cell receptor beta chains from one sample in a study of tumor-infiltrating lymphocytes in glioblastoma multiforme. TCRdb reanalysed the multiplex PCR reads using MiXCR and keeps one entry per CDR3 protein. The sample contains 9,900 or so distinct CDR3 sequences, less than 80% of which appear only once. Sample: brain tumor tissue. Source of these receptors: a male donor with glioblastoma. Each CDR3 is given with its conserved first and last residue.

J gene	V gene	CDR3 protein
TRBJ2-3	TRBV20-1	CGATVAGERDTQYF
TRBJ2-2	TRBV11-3	CASSLETGVPGELFF
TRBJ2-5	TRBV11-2	CASSLEGKTQYF
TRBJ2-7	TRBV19	CASSLRAAYEQYF
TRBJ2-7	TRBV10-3	CASSGTGAYEQYF
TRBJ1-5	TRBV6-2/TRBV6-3	CASSSSAKQANQPQHF
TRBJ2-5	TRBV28	CASSKPGLAGQETQYF
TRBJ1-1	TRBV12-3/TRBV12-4	CASSVLGVDAEAFF
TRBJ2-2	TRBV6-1	CARSVDGQGRNGELFF
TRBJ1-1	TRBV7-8	CASSLAWGGQREAFF
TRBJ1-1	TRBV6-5	CTSRLTGMGAFF
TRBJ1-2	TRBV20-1	CNARRDSVSYGYTF
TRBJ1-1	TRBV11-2	CASSLVGIGTEAFF
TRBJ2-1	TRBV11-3	CASSLGGGRVNEQFF
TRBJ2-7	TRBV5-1	CAKVPRTESYEQYF
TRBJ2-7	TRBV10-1	CASSASGRYVERYF
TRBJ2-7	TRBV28	CASSQQGYGQYF
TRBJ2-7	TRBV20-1	CSVRDTREYYEQYF
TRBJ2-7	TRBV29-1	CSVGFRTTSQEQYF
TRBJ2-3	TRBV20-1	CSANLAGVDTQYF
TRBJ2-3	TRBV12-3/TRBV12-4	CISSPGRGLTDTQYF
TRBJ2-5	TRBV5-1	CASSLVGRHAVTLYF
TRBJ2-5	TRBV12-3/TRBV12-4	CASSPRMETQCF
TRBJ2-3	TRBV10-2	CASRAQAATQYF
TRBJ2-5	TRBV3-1	CASSQDPAEQETQYF
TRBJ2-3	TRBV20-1	CSARPLAGPDTQYF
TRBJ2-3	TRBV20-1	CSARDLSTQYF
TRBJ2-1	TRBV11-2	CASSFSRTGSNEQFF
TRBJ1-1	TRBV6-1	CASSEWTENTEAFF
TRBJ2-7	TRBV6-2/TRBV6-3	CAGSLFDRVYEQNF
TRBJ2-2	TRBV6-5	CASSWELAVNTGELFF
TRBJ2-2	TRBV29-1	CSVGGGMDTWELFF
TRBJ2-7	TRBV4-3	CASSLGTSGSYEQYF
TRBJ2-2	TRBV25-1	CVSSAQEGRLGTRELFF
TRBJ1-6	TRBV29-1	CSVARDRESPLHF
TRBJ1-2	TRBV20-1	CSASSGNYGYTF
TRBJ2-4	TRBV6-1	CASSEGTGGMNIQYF
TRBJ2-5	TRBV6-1	CVSSPITGLAVSQYF
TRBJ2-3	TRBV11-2	CASSLLAGEDAQCF
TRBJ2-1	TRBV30	CAWSKWYEQFF
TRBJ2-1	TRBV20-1	CNARDEAGPYGQFF
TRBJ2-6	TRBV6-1	CASSVPTSTGTGSYSGANVLTF
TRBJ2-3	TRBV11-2	CASSLGWDTQYF
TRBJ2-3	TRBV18	CASSPESTRGDTQYF
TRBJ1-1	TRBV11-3	CASGFSSLSEAFF
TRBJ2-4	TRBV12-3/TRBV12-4	CASSDLAKNIQYF
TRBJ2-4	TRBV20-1	CSAFSPLGDIKYF
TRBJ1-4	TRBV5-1	CARSLGANRVNEKLFF
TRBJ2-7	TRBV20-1	CSASLGLAIDEQYF
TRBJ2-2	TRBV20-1	CSARRTAAGELFF